The 13 T cell receptor beta chains below come from one sample, sequenced in a study of radiotherapy plus CTLA-4 blockade in lung cancer. The repertoire was sequenced with immunoSEQ multiplex PCR; TCRdb's copy has only in-frame clones and lacks some. Here the sample spans 70,000 to 90,000 clones, under 90% being singletons. Sample: peripheral blood, taken from a patient treated with radiotherapy plus ipilimumab. The receptors shown here come from a human donor with non-small cell lung cancer who had stable disease on radiotherapy plus ipilimumab.

This sequence joins TRBV5-1 and TRBJ2-3; either TRBD1 or TRBD2 may fit D (5 bases each). The CDR3 runs 15 residues. Germline V gene sequence: CDR1 SGHRS, CDR2 YFSETQ. Trimming left V 0 bases short and J 4 bases short, with 12 bases between. DNA for the CDR3: TGCGCCAGCAGCTTGGCGGGGCGAGGGGCAGATACGCAGTATTTT. Protein product: CASSLAGRGADTQYF.

The chain recombines TRBV19 with TRBJ2-5; the D call may be TRBD1 or TRBD2 (5 bases each). Per the germline V gene, CDR1 is LNHDA and CDR2 is SQIVND (reference sequence). V lost 4 bases and J lost 4, with 13 bases in between. The CDR3 covers 14 residues. The CDR3 DNA follows: TGTGCCAGTAGTAACCAGGGCCGGGGAGAGACCCAGTACTTC. It codes for CASSNQGRGETQYF.

The V and J genes are TRBV10-3 and TRBJ2-3; TRBD2 matches at 12 bases. Germline CDR1 and CDR2: ENHRY and SYGVKD. V was pared by 5 bases and J by 2 bases, with 2 bases of the junction left unmatched. The CDR3 totals 15 residues. CDR3 region: CAISTSGGITDTQYF. CDR3 in DNA: TGTGCCATCAGTACTAGCGGGGGGATCACAGATACGCAGTATTTT.

The chain links TRBV6-5 to TRBJ1-3, with 9 bases that match TRBD1. The CDR3 consists of 15 residues. J lost 7 bases, V lost 0 bases, and 4 bases had no gene match. Germline V gene lookup returns CDR1 MNHEY and CDR2 SVGAGI. The CDR3 spells CASSYSGQGPNTIYF. CDR3 coding DNA: TGTGCCAGCAGTTACTCGGGACAGGGACCGAACACCATATATTTT.

The chain joins TRBV30 to TRBJ2-5; 7 bases match TRBD1. J was trimmed by 2 bases and V by 8 bases; bases with no gene match: 11. The CDR3 covers 14 residues. Germline-derived CDR1 and CDR2 are GTSNPN and SVGIG (reference sequence). CDR3 loop: CAHTPPGQQETQYF. The DNA of the CDR3 is TGTGCCCACACCCCCCCGGGACAGCAAGAGACCCAGTACTTC.

A single count supports this clone. Here the CDR3 DNA reads TGTGCCAGCAGTTACGGTTCCGCCCCGGGTGAGCAGTTCTTC. This gives the protein CASSYGSAPGEQFF. V is TRBV6-5 and J is TRBJ2-1; no clear D gene. With 2 bases removed from V and 9 bases from J, the gap between germline ends came to 14 bases. The CDR3 is 14 amino acids. In germline, CDR1 is MNHEY, CDR2 SVGAGI.

The V and J genes are TRBV29-1 and TRBJ1-3; D unclear. The CDR3 sequence is 14 residues long. The germline V and J ends were trimmed by 0 bases and 0 bases, with 6 bases remaining between them. Germline-derived CDR1 and CDR2 are SQVTM and ANQGSEA. CDR3 amino acids: CSVEDSLSGNTIYF. CDR3 DNA: TGCAGCGTTGAAGACAGCCTCTCTGGAAACACCATATATTTT.

The chain uses TRBV30 and TRBJ2-5; D ambiguous. The CDR3 loop spans 11 amino acids. Per the germline V gene, CDR1 is GTSNPN and CDR2 is SVGIG (reference sequence). V lost 2 bases and J lost 4, with 5 bases in between. Here the CDR3 reads CAWSTVETQYF. The CDR3 DNA reads as TGTGCCTGGAGTACCGTAGAGACCCAGTACTTC.

The rearrangement uses TRBV30 and TRBJ1-2, with 7 bases that match TRBD1. Per germline, CDR1 GTSNPN and CDR2 SVGIG (reference sequence). The ends lost 0 bases at V and 8 bases at J; junction bases unmatched: 9. The CDR3 spans 14 residues. The CDR3 sequence is CAWSVGGHPGGYTF. The DNA of the CDR3 is TGTGCCTGGAGTGTAGGGGGCCACCCCGGCGGCTACACCTTC.

The chain couples TRBV7-3 to TRBJ2-7, with TRBD1 matching over 8 bases. Germline V gene sequence: CDR1 SGHTA, CDR2 FQGTGA. V shed 1 base and J 0 bases; nucleotides not matched to a gene: 5. The CDR3 has 16 amino acids. The CDR3 is CASSLRGGQGSYEQYF. Written as DNA, the CDR3 is TGTGCCAGCAGCTTAAGGGGCGGACAGGGCTCCTACGAGCAGTACTTC.

The chain carries TRBV11-2 and TRBJ2-1; 8 nucleotides align to TRBD1. V shed 5 bases and J 4 bases; nucleotides not matched to a gene: 7. The germline CDR1 and CDR2 sequences are SGHAT and FQNNGV. This CDR3 spans 15 amino acids. The CDR3 spells CASSRGDRQYNEQFF. CDR3 coding DNA: TGTGCCAGCAGCCGAGGGGACAGGCAGTACAATGAGCAGTTCTTC.

J is TRBJ1-5 and V is TRBV28, with D unresolved. Trimming left V 5 bases short and J 8 bases short, with 16 bases between. CDR3 length: 14 residues. CDR1 MDHEN and CDR2 SYDVKM come from the germline V gene. The CDR3 nucleotides are TGTGCCAGCAGTCAAGACGGTTCTAAAAAGCCCCAGCATTTT. This encodes CASSQDGSKKPQHF. The full variable domain, completed using reference TRBV28 and TRBJ1-5, is DVKVTQSSRYLVKRTGEKVFLECVQDMDHENMFWYRQDPGLGLRLIYFSYDVKMKEKGDIPEGYSVSREKKERFSLILESASTNQTSMYLCASSQDGSKKPQHFGDGTRLSIL.

CDR3 in DNA: TGTGCTACTCGTCCACAGGGTACCCAAGAGACCCAGTACTTC. Protein: CATRPQGTQETQYF. V and J are TRBV6-1 and TRBJ2-5; possible D gene TRBD1, 6 bases. CDR1 is MNHNS and CDR2 is SASEGT in the germline V gene. The CDR3 is 14 residues long.